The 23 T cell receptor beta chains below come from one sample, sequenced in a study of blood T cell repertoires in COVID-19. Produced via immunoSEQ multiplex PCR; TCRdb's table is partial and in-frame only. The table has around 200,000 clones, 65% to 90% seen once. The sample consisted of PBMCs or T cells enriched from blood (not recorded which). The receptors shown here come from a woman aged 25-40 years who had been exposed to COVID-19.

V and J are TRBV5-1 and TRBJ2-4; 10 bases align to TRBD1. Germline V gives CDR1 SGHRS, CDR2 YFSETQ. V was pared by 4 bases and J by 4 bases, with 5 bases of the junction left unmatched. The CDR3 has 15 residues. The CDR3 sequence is CASSMTGGGKNIQYF. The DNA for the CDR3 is TGCGCCAGCAGCATGACAGGGGGCGGGAAAAACATTCAGTACTTC.

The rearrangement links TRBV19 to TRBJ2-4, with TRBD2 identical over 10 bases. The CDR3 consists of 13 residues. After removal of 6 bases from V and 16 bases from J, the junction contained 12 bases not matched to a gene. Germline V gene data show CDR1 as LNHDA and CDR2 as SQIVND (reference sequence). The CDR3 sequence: CASRSAGTSDAYF. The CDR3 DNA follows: TGTGCCAGTAGATCGGCCGGGACTAGCGACGCTTACTTC.

The DNA of the CDR3 is TGTGCCAGCAGTGGATCCCAACTAGCGGGGGGGCTAGTTACCGGGGAGCTGTTTTTT. This gives the protein CASSGSQLAGGLVTGELFF. The chain links TRBV6-6 to TRBJ2-2, with 13 bases fitting TRBD2. Germline trimming cut 5 bases from V and 5 bases from J; bases unmatched to any gene: 14. Germline V lookup: CDR1 MNHNY, CDR2 SVGAGI (reference sequence). CDR3 length: 19 amino acids.

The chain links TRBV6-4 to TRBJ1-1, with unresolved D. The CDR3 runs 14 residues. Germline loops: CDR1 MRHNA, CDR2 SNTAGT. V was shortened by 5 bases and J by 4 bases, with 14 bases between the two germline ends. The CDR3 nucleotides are TGTGCCAGCAGTTCAGGAATAGTGGGCACTGAAGCTTTCTTT. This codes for CASSSGIVGTEAFF.

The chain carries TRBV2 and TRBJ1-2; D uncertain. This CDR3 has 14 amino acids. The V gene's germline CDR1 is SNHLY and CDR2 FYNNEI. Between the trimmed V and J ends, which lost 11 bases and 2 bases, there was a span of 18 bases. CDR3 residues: CACERASQNYGYTF. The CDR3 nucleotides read TGTGCCTGTGAGCGCGCCTCTCAAAACTATGGCTACACCTTC.

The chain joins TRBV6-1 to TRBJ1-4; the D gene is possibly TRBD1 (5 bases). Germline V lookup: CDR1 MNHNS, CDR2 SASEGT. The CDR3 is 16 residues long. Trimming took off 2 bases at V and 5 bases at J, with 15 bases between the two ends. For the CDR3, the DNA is TGTGCCAGCAGTGAATATTTTGCGGGACCAAATGAAAAACTGTTTTTT. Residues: CASSEYFAGPNEKLFF.

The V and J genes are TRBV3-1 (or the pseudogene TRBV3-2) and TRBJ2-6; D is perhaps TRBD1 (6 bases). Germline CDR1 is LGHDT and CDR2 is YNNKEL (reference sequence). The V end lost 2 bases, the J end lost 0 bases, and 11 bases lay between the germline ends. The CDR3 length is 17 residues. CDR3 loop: CASSQYRTASGANVLTF. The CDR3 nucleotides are TGTGCCAGCAGCCAATATCGGACAGCCTCTGGGGCCAACGTCCTGACTTTC.

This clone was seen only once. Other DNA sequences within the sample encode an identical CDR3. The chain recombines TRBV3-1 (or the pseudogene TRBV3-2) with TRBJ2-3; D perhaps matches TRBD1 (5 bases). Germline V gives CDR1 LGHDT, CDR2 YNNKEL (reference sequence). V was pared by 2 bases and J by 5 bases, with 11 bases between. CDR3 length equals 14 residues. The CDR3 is CASSQRGGGDTQYF. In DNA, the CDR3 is TGTGCCAGCAGCCAAAGGGGCGGTGGAGATACGCAGTATTTT.

CDR3 residues: CSIGTGRGDTQYF. CDR3 sequence (DNA): TGCAGCATCGGGACAGGGAGGGGAGATACGCAGTATTTT. J is TRBJ2-3 and V is TRBV29-1, with 9 nucleotides matching TRBD1. The CDR3 loop spans 13 amino acids. Germline-derived CDR1 and CDR2 are SQVTM and ANQGSEA. V was clipped by 8 bases and J by 5 bases; unmatched bases: 8.

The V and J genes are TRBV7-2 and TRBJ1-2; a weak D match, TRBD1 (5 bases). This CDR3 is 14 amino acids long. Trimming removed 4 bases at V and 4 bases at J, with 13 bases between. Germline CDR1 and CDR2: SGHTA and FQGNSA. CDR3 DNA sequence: TGTGCCAGCAGCTCCGGGACTTACGGCTATGGCTACACCTTC. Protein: CASSSGTYGYGYTF.

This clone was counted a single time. CDR3 residues: CASSQGTGLRETQYF. The CDR3 nucleotides are TGTGCCAGCAGCCAAGGGACAGGGTTGAGGGAGACCCAGTACTTC. The rearrangement links TRBV3-1 (or the pseudogene TRBV3-2) to TRBJ2-5, with 8 bases identical to TRBD1. The CDR3 spans 15 residues. Germline V gives CDR1 LGHDT, CDR2 YNNKEL (reference sequence). J was trimmed by 5 bases and V by 1 base; bases with no gene match: 6.

Written as DNA, the CDR3 is TGCGCCAGCAGCACTACTTTTGGGGGGGATCGATCTGGCTACACCTTC. Its protein product is CASSTTFGGDRSGYTF. The chain carries TRBV5-1 and TRBJ1-2, with a possible D match to TRBD1 (5 bases). The ends were cut back, 4 bases at V and 7 bases at J, with 23 bases in the middle. Germline CDR1 and CDR2: SGHRS and YFSETQ. CDR3 length: 16 amino acids.

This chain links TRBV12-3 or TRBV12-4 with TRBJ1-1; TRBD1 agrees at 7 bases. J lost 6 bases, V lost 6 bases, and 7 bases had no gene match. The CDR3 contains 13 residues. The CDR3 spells CASRPTGDPEAFF. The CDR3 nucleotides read TGTGCCAGCAGGCCTACAGGGGATCCTGAAGCTTTCTTT.

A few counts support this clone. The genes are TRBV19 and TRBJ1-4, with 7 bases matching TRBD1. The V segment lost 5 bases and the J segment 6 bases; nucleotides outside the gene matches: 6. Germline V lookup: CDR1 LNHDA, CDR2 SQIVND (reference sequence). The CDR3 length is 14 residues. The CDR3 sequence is CASSDQGDYEKLFF. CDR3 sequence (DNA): TGTGCCAGTAGTGACCAGGGGGATTATGAAAAACTGTTTTTT.

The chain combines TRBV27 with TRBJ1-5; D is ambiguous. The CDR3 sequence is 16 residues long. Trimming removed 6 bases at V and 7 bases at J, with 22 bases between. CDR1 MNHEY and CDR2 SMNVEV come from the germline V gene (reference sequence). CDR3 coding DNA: TGTGCCAGCAGCCCCTATCCCACGCAGGTTCCCCAGCCCCAGCATTTT. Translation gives CASSPYPTQVPQPQHF.

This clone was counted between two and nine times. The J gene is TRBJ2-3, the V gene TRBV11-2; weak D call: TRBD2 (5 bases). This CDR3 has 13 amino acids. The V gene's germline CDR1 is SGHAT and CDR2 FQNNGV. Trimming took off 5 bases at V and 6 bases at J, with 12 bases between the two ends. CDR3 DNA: TGTGCCAGCAGCGGAGGCGGTGGGGATACGCAGTATTTT. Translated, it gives CASSGGGGDTQYF.

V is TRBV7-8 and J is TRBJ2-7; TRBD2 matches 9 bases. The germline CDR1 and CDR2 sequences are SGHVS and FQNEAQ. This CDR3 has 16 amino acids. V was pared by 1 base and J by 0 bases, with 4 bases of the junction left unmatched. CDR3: CASSLDRRGGSYEQYF. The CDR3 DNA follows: TGTGCCAGCAGCTTAGATCGGCGGGGGGGCTCCTACGAGCAGTACTTC.

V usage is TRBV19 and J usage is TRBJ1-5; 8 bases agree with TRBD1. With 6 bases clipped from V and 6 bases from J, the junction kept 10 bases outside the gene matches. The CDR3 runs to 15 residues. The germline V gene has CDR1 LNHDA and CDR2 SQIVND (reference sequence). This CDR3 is CASSGGLDRAQPQHF. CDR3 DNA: TGTGCCAGTAGCGGGGGGTTGGACAGGGCTCAGCCCCAGCATTTT.

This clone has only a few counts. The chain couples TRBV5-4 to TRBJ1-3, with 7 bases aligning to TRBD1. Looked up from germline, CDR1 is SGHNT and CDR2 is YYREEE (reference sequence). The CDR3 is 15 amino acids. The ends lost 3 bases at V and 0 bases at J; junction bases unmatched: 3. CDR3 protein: CASSWGQSSGNTIYF. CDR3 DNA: TGTGCCAGCAGCTGGGGACAGAGCTCTGGAAACACCATATATTTT.

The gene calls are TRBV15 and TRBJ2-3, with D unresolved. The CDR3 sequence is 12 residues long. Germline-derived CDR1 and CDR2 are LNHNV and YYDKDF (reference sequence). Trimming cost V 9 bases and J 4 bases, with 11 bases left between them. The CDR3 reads CATLNYPDTQYF. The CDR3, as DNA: TGTGCCACTTTAAACTACCCAGATACGCAGTATTTT.

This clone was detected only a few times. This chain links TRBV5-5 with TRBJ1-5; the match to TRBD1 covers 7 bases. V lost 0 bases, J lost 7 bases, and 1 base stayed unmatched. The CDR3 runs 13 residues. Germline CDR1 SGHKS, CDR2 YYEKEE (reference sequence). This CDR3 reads CASSLAGGQPQHF. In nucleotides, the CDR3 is TGTGCCAGCAGCTTGGCAGGGGGGCAGCCCCAGCATTTT. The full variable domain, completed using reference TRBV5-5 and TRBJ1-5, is DAGVTQSPTHLIKTRGQQVTLRCSPISGHKSVSWYQQVLGQGPQFIFQYYEKEERGRGNFPDRFSARQFPNYSSELNVNALLLGDSALYLCASSLAGGQPQHFGDGTRLSIL.

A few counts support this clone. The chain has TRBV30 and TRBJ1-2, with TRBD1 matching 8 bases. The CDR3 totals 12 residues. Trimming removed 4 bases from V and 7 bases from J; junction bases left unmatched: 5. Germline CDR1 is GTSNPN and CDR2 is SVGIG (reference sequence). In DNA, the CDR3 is TGTGCCTGGAACAGGGGGGGCTTTGGCTACACCTTC. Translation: CAWNRGGFGYTF.

In DNA form, the CDR3 reads TGCGCCAGCAGTACGGCTAGCGGGGGTTTAGCAGATACGCAGTATTTT. The encoded protein is CASSTASGGLADTQYF. The genes are TRBV5-1 and TRBJ2-3, with TRBD2 identical over 10 bases. The CDR3 loop spans 16 amino acids. Germline V gene lookup returns CDR1 SGHRS and CDR2 YFSETQ. The V segment lost 5 bases and the J segment 4 bases; nucleotides outside the gene matches: 10.